This TCR beta chain was obtained from a study of blood T cell repertoires in COVID-19. Overall study: The analysed material was cDNA or gDNA that came from T cells, B-cell-depleted T cells, or PBMCs.

V shed 6 bases and J 3 bases; nucleotides not matched to a gene: 12. The CDR3 sequence is 16 residues long. Germline V gene lookup returns CDR1 MNHEY and CDR2 SMNVEV (reference sequence). Produced via immunoSEQ multiplex PCR; TCRdb's table is partial and in-frame only. The data contain about 270,000 clones, approximately 90% of them singletons. This clone was recorded a few times. This TCR was recovered from a woman aged 40 to 50 with acute COVID-19. The material sequenced was PBMCs or T cells enriched from blood (not recorded which). The V and J genes are TRBV27 and TRBJ1-1, with 8 bases identical to TRBD1. CDR3 in amino acids: CASSPTSGQAHTEAFF. The CDR3 DNA sequence: TGTGCCAGCAGCCCGACTTCGGGACAGGCTCACACTGAAGCTTTCTTT.